The next 20 T cell receptor beta chains were all read from a single sample in a study of T cells in women clearing cervical HPV infection. Sequenced by immunoSEQ multiplex PCR; TCRdb stores in-frame clones only, minus some. Its clone listing holds 23,000 or so clones. Input material: blood buffy coat. The receptors were sampled from a woman between 18 and 70 years old with a cervical HPV16 infection that either progressed to CIN3+ or cleared (not recorded which).

Notes on this clone: Sequencing ends 3 residues short of the CDR3 end; the germline J gene provides the rest. The J gene is TRBJ1-2, the V gene TRBV6-1; D gene uncertain. This CDR3 has 13 residues. Germline CDR1 MNHNS, CDR2 SASEGT. The V end was cut by 0 bases, the J end by 7 bases, with 9 bases between. CDR3 loop: CASSEALPGGYTF. The CDR3 bases that were read are TGTGCCAGCAGTGAAGCGTTGCCAGGTGGC.

In the case of this clone: Coverage ceases 3 residues before the CDR3 finishes, and the germline J gene fills in the end. The V and J genes are TRBV30 and TRBJ1-6; D not resolved. CDR1 GTSNPN and CDR2 SVGIG come from the germline V gene (reference sequence). The CDR3 has 14 residues. V dropped 3 bases and J dropped 10 bases, with 16 bases sitting between them. CDR3 sequence: CAWSPNGVGSPLHF. The DNA read from the CDR3 is TGTGCCTGGAGCCCCAACGGGGTAGGCTCACCC. Combining the CDR3 with reference TRBV30 and TRBJ1-6 gives the whole variable domain SQTIHQWPATLVQPVGSPLSLECTVEGTSNPNLYWYRQAAGRGLQLLFYSVGIGQISSEVPQNLSASRPQDRQFILSSKKLLLSDSGFYLCAWSPNGVGSPLHFGNGTRLTVT.

As concerns this clone: Compared with germline, one end of the junction differs, possibly owing to a read error. The DNA ends 3 residues before the CDR3 does, and the rest of the CDR3 is filled in from the germline J gene. V usage is TRBV27 and J usage is TRBJ2-3; D is perhaps TRBD2 (6 bases). The CDR3 is 14 residues long. Germline loops: CDR1 MNHEY, CDR2 SMNVEV (reference sequence). CDR3 DNA, as far as it was read: TGTGCCAGCAGTTTAACCGGGAGTACAGGTACG. Residues: CASSLTGSTGT. The entire CDR3 protein reads CASSLTGSTGTQYF.

About this clone itself: The sequenced fragment ends 3 residues before the CDR3 boundary, so the rest is inferred from the germline J gene. The rearrangement joins TRBV19 to TRBJ1-1, with a tentative D call TRBD1 (6 bases). With 6 bases removed from V and 5 bases from J, the gap between germline ends came to 13 bases. Germline V gives CDR1 LNHDA, CDR2 SQIVND (reference sequence). The CDR3 extends over 13 amino acids. CDR3 in amino acids: CASRQGPDTEAFF. The part of the CDR3 DNA that was read is TGTGCCAGTAGACAGGGTCCGGATACTGAA.

Remarks on this clone: The read finishes 3 residues shy of the CDR3 end, and the germline J gene is used to complete it. The rearrangement uses TRBV18 and TRBJ2-7, with 8 bases fitting TRBD2. Germline V gene sequence: CDR1 KGHSH, CDR2 LQKENI. The junction had 13 bases not matched to a gene; V was cut back by 6 bases and J by 6 bases. This CDR3 region has 15 residues. The CDR3: CASSARSSGSVEQYF. The sequenced part of the CDR3 DNA is TGTGCCAGCTCTGCCCGGTCCAGCGGGAGTGTCGAG.

For this clone: The read comes to an end 3 residues before the CDR3 does, leaving the germline J gene to fill in the end. The genes are TRBV5-1 and TRBJ2-2, with 8 bases lining up with TRBD1. The CDR3 extends over 16 amino acids. The germline V gene has CDR1 SGHRS and CDR2 YFSETQ. The V gene end was trimmed by 4 bases and the J gene end by 1 base; junction bases not matched to a gene: 6. CDR3 residues: CASSARQGQNTGELFF. The CDR3 DNA, read in part, is TGCGCCAGCAGCGCAAGACAGGGGCAGAACACCGGGGAG. Looking up the rest from reference TRBV5-1 and TRBJ2-2 gives the full variable domain: KAGVTQTPRYLIKTRGQQVTLSCSPISGHRSVSWYQQTPGQGLQFLFEYFSETQRNKGNFPGRFSGRQFSNSRSEMNVSTLELGDSALYLCASSARQGQNTGELFFGEGSRLTVL.

A word on this clone: Coverage ceases 3 residues before the CDR3 finishes, and the germline J gene fills in the end. The rearrangement links TRBV7-8 to TRBJ2-5, with 7 nucleotides matching TRBD2. The CDR3 sequence is 14 residues long. V gave up 0 bases and J gave up 4 bases; unmatched junction bases: 2. The germline gives CDR1 SGHVS, CDR2 FQNEAQ. The CDR3 spells CASSLAVAGETQYF. The CDR3 bases that were read are TGTGCCAGCAGCTTAGCAGTAGCGGGAGAGACC.

Remarks on this clone: The read ends 3 residues shy of where the CDR3 ends; the end is completed using the germline J gene. This chain uses TRBV4-2 with TRBJ2-1; TRBD1 matches at 7 bases. Germline trimming cut 7 bases from V and 0 bases from J; bases unmatched to any gene: 6. This CDR3 region has 15 residues. Germline CDR1 and CDR2: LGHNA and YNFKEQ. The CDR3 region is CASTGTVSSYNEQFF. The part of the CDR3 DNA that was read is TGTGCCAGCACCGGGACAGTAAGCTCCTACAATGAG.

Notes on this clone: The observed sequence ends 3 residues before the CDR3 terminus, with the missing tail filled in from the germline J gene. V is TRBV19 and J is TRBJ1-5; 10 bases align to TRBD1. Germline assignment: CDR1 LNHDA and CDR2 SQIVND (reference sequence). With 3 bases clipped from V and 6 bases from J, the junction kept 5 bases outside the gene matches. CDR3 length equals 15 residues. The part of the CDR3 DNA that was read is TGTGCCAGTAGTATTCCGACAGGGGGCCGTCAGCCC. Encoded protein: CASSIPTGGRQP. From start to end, the CDR3 is CASSIPTGGRQPQHF. Complete variable domain (other parts from reference TRBV19 and TRBJ1-5): DGGITQSPKYLFRKEGQNVTLSCEQNLNHDAMYWYRQDPGQGLRLIYYSQIVNDFQKGDIAEGYSVSREKKESFPLTVTSAQKNPTAFYLCASSIPTGGRQPQHFGDGTRLSIL.

In regard to this clone: The read finishes 3 residues shy of the CDR3 end, and the germline J gene is used to complete it. The chain is built from TRBV18 and TRBJ1-1; TRBD1 aligns across 7 bases. Germline V gene data show CDR1 as KGHSH and CDR2 as LQKENI. CDR3 length: 18 residues. The J segment lost 1 base and the V segment lost 1 base, leaving 12 bases of the junction unmatched. The CDR3 sequence is CASSPRVGTANSNTEAFF. The sequenced CDR3 bases are TGTGCCAGCTCACCACGGGTCGGGACAGCTAATTCGAACACTGAA.

Notes on this clone: The germline gene is not matched at one end of the junction; a read error may be the cause. The CDR3 end is not reached by the read, which stops 3 residues before it; the germline J gene fills it in. This chain joins TRBV7-2 and TRBJ2-7; the D gene is possibly TRBD1 (6 bases). Germline CDR1 and CDR2: SGHTA and FQGNSA. This CDR3 is 13 amino acids long. The CDR3 loop reads CASTLTTGFEQYF. The covered CDR3 bases are TGTGCCAGCACCTTAACAACAGGGTTCGAG.

With regard to this clone: The read terminates 3 residues before the CDR3 end, so the remaining end is supplied by the germline J gene. J is TRBJ1-1 and V is TRBV20-1; 7 nucleotides match TRBD1. The junction had 4 bases not matched to a gene; V was cut back by 3 bases and J by 0 bases. The germline V gene has CDR1 DFQATT and CDR2 SNEGSKA (reference sequence). The length of the CDR3 is 14 residues. The covered CDR3 bases are TGCAGTGCTAGTCAGGGGACAGTGAACACTGAA. This translates into CSASQGTVNTE. The CDR3 in full is CSASQGTVNTEAFF.

Details on this clone: The missing CDR3 end, 3 residues past where the read stops, is filled in from the germline J gene. The V gene is TRBV18, the J gene TRBJ1-4, with D uncertain. Trimming took 2 bases from V and 4 from J, leaving 5 bases between them. Germline V gives CDR1 KGHSH, CDR2 LQKENI. This CDR3 comprises 13 residues. CDR3 DNA (partial): TGTGCCAGCTCACCAAGGGTTAATGAAAAA. It translates to CASSPRVNEK. The full CDR3 sequence reads CASSPRVNEKLFF. The full variable domain, rest sourced from reference TRBV18 and TRBJ1-4, is NAGVMQNPRHLVRRRGQEARLRCSPMKGHSHVYWYRQLPEEGLKFMVYLQKENIIDESGMPKERFSAEFPKEGPSILRIQQVVRGDSAAYFCASSPRVNEKLFFGSGTQLSVL.

Remarks on this clone: Read coverage stops 3 residues before the CDR3 terminus; the germline J gene supplies the remainder. The J gene is TRBJ1-2, the V gene TRBV20-1; possibly TRBD1 for D (5 bases). The germline V gene has CDR1 DFQATT and CDR2 SNEGSKA (reference sequence). V lost 3 bases and J 5 bases, leaving 10 bases between the germline ends. The CDR3 is made up of 12 amino acids. Incomplete CDR3 DNA: TGCAGTGCTAGTTTGGCAGGGTATGGC. It is translated as CSASLAGYG. The whole CDR3 protein reads CSASLAGYGYTF.

Partial CDR3 DNA: TGTGCCAGCAGCTTGTTCGCGAGGGGGACTGAA. Its protein product is CASSLFARGTE. The entire CDR3 reads CASSLFARGTEAFF. The chain carries TRBV5-4 and TRBJ1-1; TRBD1 is a possible D gene (6 bases). The read falls 3 residues short of the CDR3 end, and the missing part is taken from the germline J gene. There are 14 residues in the CDR3. The germline CDR1 and CDR2 sequences are SGHNT and YYREEE (reference sequence). Trimming cost V 1 base and J 5 bases, with 12 bases left between them.

Concerning this clone: The read halts 3 residues ahead of the CDR3 end, with the missing end drawn from the germline J gene. This rearrangement joins TRBV28 to TRBJ2-5, with D possibly being TRBD1 (6 bases). The germline V gene encodes CDR1 MDHEN and CDR2 SYDVKM. The CDR3 spans 14 residues. Trimming removed 6 bases from V and 5 bases from J, with 16 bases in between. This chain's CDR3 is CASSITRGWETQYF. CDR3 bases read: TGTGCCAGCAGCATAACCAGGGGATGGGAGACC.

As concerns this clone: With the read ending 3 residues before the CDR3 end, the germline J gene is used to fill in that end. This chain uses TRBV20-1 with TRBJ2-7; D is unclear. CDR1 DFQATT and CDR2 SNEGSKA come from the germline V gene (reference sequence). Trimming pared 4 bases from V and 3 bases from J, leaving 10 bases between. The CDR3 covers 12 residues. The CDR3 DNA, read in part, is TGCAGTGCTAAAGGGTTGAGCTACGAG. Translated: CSAKGLSYE. The whole CDR3 sequence reads CSAKGLSYEQYF.

On this clone: The read terminates 3 residues before the CDR3 end, so the remaining end is supplied by the germline J gene. This chain connects TRBV28 to TRBJ1-6; 8 bases are shared with TRBD1. V was clipped by 1 base and J by 0 bases; unmatched bases: 14. The CDR3 has 21 residues. Germline lookup yields CDR1 MDHEN and CDR2 SYDVKM. The CDR3 reads CASSLYGDRRHSSSYNSPLHF. The sequenced CDR3 bases are TGTGCCAGCAGTTTATACGGGGACAGGAGACATTCTAGCTCCTATAATTCACCC.

About this clone: The read is 3 residues too short to cover the CDR3 end, so that end is filled in from the germline J gene. J is TRBJ2-1 and V is TRBV27; 7 bases are shared with TRBD2. The CDR3 is 16 amino acids. V was pared by 5 bases and J by 6 bases, with 13 bases of the junction left unmatched. Germline V CDR1 and CDR2: MNHEY, SMNVEV (reference sequence). The DNA read from the CDR3 is TGTGCCAGCAGTAGTACCCTAGCGGAAAGGATCAATGAG. Translated: CASSSTLAERINE. The whole CDR3 is CASSSTLAERINEQFF.

Concerning this clone itself: The read ends 3 residues shy of where the CDR3 ends; the end is completed using the germline J gene. The rearrangement links TRBV20-1 to TRBJ2-1; TRBD2 matches 7 bases. Germline CDR1 and CDR2: DFQATT and SNEGSKA (reference sequence). The CDR3 is made up of 15 amino acids. With 5 bases clipped from V and 7 bases from J, the junction kept 14 bases outside the gene matches. The CDR3 protein is CSASKRDSPWNEQFF. CDR3 DNA, as far as it was read: TGCAGTGCTTCCAAGCGGGATTCCCCTTGGAATGAG.